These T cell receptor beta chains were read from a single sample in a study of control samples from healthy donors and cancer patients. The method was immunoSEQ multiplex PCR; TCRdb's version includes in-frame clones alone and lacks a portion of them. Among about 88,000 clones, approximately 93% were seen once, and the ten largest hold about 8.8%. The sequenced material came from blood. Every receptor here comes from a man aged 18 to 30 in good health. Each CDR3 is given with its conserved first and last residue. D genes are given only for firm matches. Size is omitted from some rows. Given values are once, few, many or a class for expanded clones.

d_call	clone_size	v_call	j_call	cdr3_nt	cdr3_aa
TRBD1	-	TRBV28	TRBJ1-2	TGTGCCAGCAGTCTGACGACCTTTTTTGCACCCACAGGGGCTAACTATGGCTACACCTTC	CASSLTTFFAPTGANYGYTF
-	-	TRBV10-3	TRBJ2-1	TGTGCCATCAGTGGGCAGGGCTACAATGAGCAGTTCTTC	CAISGQGYNEQFF
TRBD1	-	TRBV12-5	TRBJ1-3	TGTGCTAGTGGTTTGCCCCCCTCTACAGGGGGCCCCCACACCATATATTTT	CASGLPPSTGGPHTIYF
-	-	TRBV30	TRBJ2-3	TGTGCCTGGAGTGTTACTAGAAGAGATACGCAGTATTTT	CAWSVTRRDTQYF
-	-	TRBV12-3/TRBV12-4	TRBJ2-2	TGTGCCAGCAGTTCAGGGGGGGAGCTGTTTTTT	CASSSGGELFF
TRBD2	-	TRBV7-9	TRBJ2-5	TGTGCCAGCAGCTCGATCAGGGGAGCGGGGGGGCCCGAGACCCAGTACTTC	CASSSIRGAGGPETQYF
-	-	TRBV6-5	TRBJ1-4	TGTGCCAGCAGTTTCGGCAGGTTCCCTAGCAATGAAAAACTGTTTTTT	CASSFGRFPSNEKLFF
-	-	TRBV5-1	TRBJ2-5	TGCGCCAGCAGCTCCGTGGGCCTAGGAGAGACCCAGTACTTC	CASSSVGLGETQYF
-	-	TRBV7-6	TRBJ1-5	TGTGCCAGCAGCTTAAATGGGGGTAGCAATCAGCCCCAGCATTTT	CASSLNGGSNQPQHF
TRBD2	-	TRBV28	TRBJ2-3	TGTGCCAGCAGTTTGTGGGCTAGCGGAACAGATACGCAGTATTTT	CASSLWASGTDTQYF
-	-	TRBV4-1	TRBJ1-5	TGCGCCAGCAGCCTAAGTTCCCTTCCCGGCGGCAATCAGCCCCAGCATTTT	CASSLSSLPGGNQPQHF
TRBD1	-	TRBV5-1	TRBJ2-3	TGCGCCAGCAGCTTCAGGGGGTTCCCCACAGATACGCAGTATTTT	CASSFRGFPTDTQYF
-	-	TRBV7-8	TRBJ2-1	TGTGCCAGCAGCTTAGTAGGGGGGGGCCCTTGGATAGAGCAGTTCTTC	CASSLVGGGPWIEQFF
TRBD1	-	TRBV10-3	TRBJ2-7	TGTGCCATCAGTAAGGGACAGGGGCAGCAGTACTTC	CAISKGQGQQYF
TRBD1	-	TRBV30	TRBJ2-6	TGTGCCTGGACTGGACAGGGTATGTCTGGGGCCAACGTCCTGACTTTC	CAWTGQGMSGANVLTF
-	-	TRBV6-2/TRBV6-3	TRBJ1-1	TGTGCCAGCAGTTACGGGCCCGATGGCCCTGAAGCTTTCTTT	CASSYGPDGPEAFF
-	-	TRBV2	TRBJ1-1	TGTGCCAGCAGGGGCAGGGGAACTGAAGCTTTCTTT	CASRGRGTEAFF
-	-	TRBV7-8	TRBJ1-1	TGTGCCAGCAGCTTAGAGGCAGACACTGAGGCTTTCTTT	CASSLEADTEAFF
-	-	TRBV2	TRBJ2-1	TGTGCCAGCAGTGGGCTAGTCGGCTACAATGAGCAGTTCTTC	CASSGLVGYNEQFF
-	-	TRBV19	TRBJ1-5	TGTGCCAGTAGTATCCGGGACAACTCAAATCAGCCCCAGCATTTT	CASSIRDNSNQPQHF
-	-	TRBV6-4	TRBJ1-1	TGTGCCAGCAGTGACTCTTGGGGAGAAGCTTTCTTT	CASSDSWGEAFF
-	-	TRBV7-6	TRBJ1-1	TGTGCCAGCAGCTCCGACCCAAACACTGAAGCTTTCTTT	CASSSDPNTEAFF
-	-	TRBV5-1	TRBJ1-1	TGCGCCAGCACCTTAAAACCTCTTTACAAAAACACTGAAGCTTTCTTT	CASTLKPLYKNTEAFF
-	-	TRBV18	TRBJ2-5	TGTGCCAGCTCACCAATTGATTATACGGGGACGTACCAAGAGACCCAGTACTTC	CASSPIDYTGTYQETQYF
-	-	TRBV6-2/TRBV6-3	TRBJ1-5	TGTGCCAGCAGTTACGGAGATCAGCCCCAGCATTTT	CASSYGDQPQHF
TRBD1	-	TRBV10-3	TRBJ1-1	TGTGCCATCAGTTTCGGACAGGGATTACGGGAAGCTTTCTTT	CAISFGQGLREAFF
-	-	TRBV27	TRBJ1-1	TGTGCCAGCAGTTTATGGGAACGAACTGAAGCTTTCTTT	CASSLWERTEAFF
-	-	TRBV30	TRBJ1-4	TGTGCCTGGAGTACGAGTCCCGACAAGGGTCAAAAACTGTTTTTT	CAWSTSPDKGQKLFF
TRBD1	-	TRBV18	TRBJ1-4	TGTGCCAGCTCACGACAGGGGGCGGTCAATGAAAAACTGTTTTTT	CASSRQGAVNEKLFF
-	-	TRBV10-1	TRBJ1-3	TGCGCCAGCAGTGAAACTTCTGGAAACACCATATATTTT	CASSETSGNTIYF
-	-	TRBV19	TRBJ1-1	TGTGCCAGTAGTTCGGTCCTGAACACTGAAGCTTTCTTT	CASSSVLNTEAFF
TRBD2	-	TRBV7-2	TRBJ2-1	TGTGCCAGCAGCTTTCTAGCGGGGGTCTACAATGAGCAGTTCTTC	CASSFLAGVYNEQFF
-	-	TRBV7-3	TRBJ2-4	TGTGCCAGCGGAGGGCACTCTGGAGGCAAAAACATTCAGTACTTC	CASGGHSGGKNIQYF
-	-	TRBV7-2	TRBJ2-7	TGTGCCAGCAGTAGGGATCGAGACGAGCAGTACTTC	CASSRDRDEQYF
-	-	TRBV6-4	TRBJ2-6	TGTGCCAGCAGTGGGGAGTCCTCTGGGGCCAACGTCCTGACTTTC	CASSGESSGANVLTF
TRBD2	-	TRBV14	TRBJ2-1	TGTGCCAGCAGCCGCGAGGTAAAAGGACTAGCGGGAGATCTCGGGCACAATGAGCAGTTCTTC	CASSREVKGLAGDLGHNEQFF
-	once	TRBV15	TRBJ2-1	TGTGCCACCAGCAGACCTACTTTAGATGAGCAGTTCTTC	CATSRPTLDEQFF
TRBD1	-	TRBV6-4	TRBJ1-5	TGTGCCAGCAGTGACCCAGTGGACAGGGCGCCTCACCGGAGCAATCAGCCCCAGCATTTT	CASSDPVDRAPHRSNQPQHF
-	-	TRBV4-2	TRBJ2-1	TGTGCCAGCAGCCAAGATGGAGTGGCGGGGATCTACTTGGATGAGCAGTTCTTC	CASSQDGVAGIYLDEQFF
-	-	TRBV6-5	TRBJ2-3	TGTGCCAGCAGAATGACTAGGGGCACAGATACGCAGTATTTT	CASRMTRGTDTQYF
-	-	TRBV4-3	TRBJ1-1	TGCGCCAGCAGCCAAGTTGGGGTCGGGAACACTGAAGCTTTCTTT	CASSQVGVGNTEAFF
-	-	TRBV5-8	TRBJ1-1	TGTGCCAGCAGCTTTGGGACCCCTGGTTGGTACACTGAAGCTTTCTTT	CASSFGTPGWYTEAFF
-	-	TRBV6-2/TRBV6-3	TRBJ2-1	TGTGCCAGCAGTTACTCGGCTACTTTCTACAATGAGCAGTTCTTC	CASSYSATFYNEQFF
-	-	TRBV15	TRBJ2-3	TGTGCCACCGGAGGGGAATCAGGGCCCCCGACGGGGCGAACGCAGTATTTT	CATGGESGPPTGRTQYF
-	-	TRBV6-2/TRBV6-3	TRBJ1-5	TGTGCCAGCAGTTCCTCGGGGGGTAATCAGCCCCAGCATTTT	CASSSSGGNQPQHF
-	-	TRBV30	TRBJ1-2	TGTGCCTGGAGTCTGAAAGGGGGGACTGGCGGCTACACCTTC	CAWSLKGGTGGYTF
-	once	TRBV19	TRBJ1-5	TGTGCCAGTAGTATCCGACAGAGTAATAATCAGCCCCAGCATTTT	CASSIRQSNNQPQHF
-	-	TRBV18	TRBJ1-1	TGTGCCAGCTCACCACAGGAGAGGAGCACTGAAGCTTTCTTT	CASSPQERSTEAFF
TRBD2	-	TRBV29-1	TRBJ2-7	TGCAGCGTTGAGAAGGGAGGGGCGGTGGGGACGGAGCAGTACTTC	CSVEKGGAVGTEQYF
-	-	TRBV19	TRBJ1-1	TGTGCCAGTAGTATTCTGTCCGGGAGTATGAACACTGAAGCTTTCTTT	CASSILSGSMNTEAFF
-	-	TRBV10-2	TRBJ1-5	TGCGCCAGCAAGGAGAGGGGAAATCAGCCCCAGCATTTT	CASKERGNQPQHF
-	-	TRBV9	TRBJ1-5	TGTGCCAGCAGCGTGGGAGGGGATAGCAATCAGCCCCAGCATTTT	CASSVGGDSNQPQHF
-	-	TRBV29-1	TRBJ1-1	TGCAGCGTTGCCGGGACGAACACTGAAGCTTTCTTT	CSVAGTNTEAFF
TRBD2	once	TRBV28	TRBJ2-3	TGTGCCAGCAGTGTAACCGGCGGGGGGGACACAGATACGCAGTATTTT	CASSVTGGGDTDTQYF
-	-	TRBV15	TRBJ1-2	TGTGCCACCAGCAGAGATCGGAAAGGGGGTAATGGCTACACCTTC	CATSRDRKGGNGYTF